Shown below are 9 T cell receptor beta chains from a single sample sequenced in a study of cytomegalovirus exposure and HLA in healthy donors. A multiplex PCR was run with 60 Vbeta primers and 13 Jbeta primers. Method: immunoSEQ multiplex PCR; TCRdb's copy keeps in-frame clones and lacks some. The sample table includes over 40,000 clones. The specimen sequenced was PBMCs. The receptors originated from a woman between 35 and 50 years old in good health and CMV-seronegative.

The chain joins TRBV20-1 to TRBJ2-1; possible D gene TRBD1, 5 bases. The V gene's germline CDR1 is DFQATT and CDR2 SNEGSKA (reference sequence). Trimming cost V 7 bases and J 4 bases, with 8 bases left between them. CDR3 size: 11 residues. CDR3 amino acids: CSGNRYNEQFF. DNA for the CDR3: TGCAGTGGTAACAGGTACAATGAGCAGTTCTTC.

The gene calls are TRBV4-1 and TRBJ2-2; 11 bases match TRBD2. With 3 bases clipped from V and 6 bases from J, the junction kept 12 bases outside the gene matches. There are 18 residues in the CDR3. The germline CDR1 and CDR2 sequences are MGHRA and YSYEKL. CDR3 residues: CASSHITSGRPRAGELFF. As DNA, the CDR3 is TGCGCCAGCAGCCATATTACTAGCGGGAGACCGAGGGCCGGGGAGCTGTTTTTT.

The chain combines TRBV7-2 with TRBJ1-2; D unresolved. The V end was cut by 4 bases, the J end by 6 bases, with 15 bases between. This CDR3 comprises 14 residues. The germline CDR1 and CDR2 sequences are SGHTA and FQGNSA. The CDR3 DNA reads TGTGCCAGCAGCTCCCCTGCCAGGATCGATGGCTACACCTTC. It codes for CASSSPARIDGYTF.

With respect to this clone: Other nucleotide sequences in the sample specify the same CDR3. V and J are TRBV9 and TRBJ2-5; 11 nucleotides align to TRBD2. The trim removed 3 bases at V and 3 bases at J, leaving 13 bases unmatched. Germline CDR1 reads SGDLS; CDR2 reads YYNGEE. CDR3 length equals 18 residues. The CDR3 loop reads CASSGDTTLAGGKETQYF. The CDR3, as DNA: TGTGCCAGCAGCGGGGATACAACATTAGCGGGGGGGAAAGAGACCCAGTACTTC.

J is TRBJ1-1 and V is TRBV7-8; a weak D match, TRBD1 (6 bases). There are 15 residues in the CDR3. Trimming shortened V by 5 bases and J by 1 base, and 14 bases separated the two germline ends. Per the germline V gene, CDR1 is SGHVS and CDR2 is FQNEAQ. In DNA, the CDR3 is TGTGCCAGCAGCCAGGGGCTGGTGAGGAACACTGAAGCTTTCTTT. Translating it yields CASSQGLVRNTEAFF.

The V gene is TRBV9, the J gene TRBJ2-1, with D perhaps matching TRBD2 (6 bases). CDR3 size: 15 residues. V lost 4 bases to trimming and J lost 5 bases, with 16 bases between them. CDR1 and CDR2 from the germline V gene are SGDLS and YYNGEE. The chain's CDR3 is CASSPRGDPDNEQFF. CDR3 nucleotides: TGTGCCAGCAGCCCTCGCGGGGACCCCGACAATGAGCAGTTCTTC.

The chain joins TRBV5-1 to TRBJ2-7, with 7 bases lining up with TRBD1. This CDR3 is 18 amino acids long. Germline CDR1 reads SGHRS; CDR2 reads YFSETQ. V shed 3 bases, J shed 2 bases, and the junction held 17 bases outside the gene matches. The CDR3 is CASSWRSPGTAIPYEQYF. The CDR3, as DNA: TGCGCCAGCAGCTGGCGCTCCCCTGGGACAGCTATTCCCTACGAGCAGTACTTC.

CDR3 loop: CASRIGQLGYMNTEAFF. The CDR3 nucleotides read TGCGCCAGCCGTATTGGGCAGTTGGGTTACATGAACACTGAAGCTTTCTTT. This rearrangement joins TRBV10-1 to TRBJ1-1; D unclear. With 8 bases removed from V and 0 bases from J, the gap between germline ends came to 22 bases. Germline CDR1 reads WNHNN; CDR2 reads SYGVQD (reference sequence). The CDR3 is 17 amino acids.

The rearrangement links TRBV7-3 to TRBJ1-4; TRBD1 agrees at 7 bases. CDR3 length: 15 residues. CDR1 is SGHTA and CDR2 is FQGTGA in the germline V gene. The V segment lost 5 bases and the J segment 3 bases; nucleotides outside the gene matches: 6. The CDR3 DNA is TGTGCCAGCAGCCTCGGGGGACAGCCTAATGAAAAACTGTTTTTT. Amino acids: CASSLGGQPNEKLFF. Full variable domain (outside the CDR3, taken from reference TRBV7-3 and TRBJ1-4): GAGVSQTPSNKVTEKGKYVELRCDPISGHTALYWYRQSLGQGPEFLIYFQGTGAADDSGLPNDRFFAVRPEGSVSTLKIQRTERGDSAVYLCASSLGGQPNEKLFFGSGTQLSVL.